This T cell receptor (beta chain) was sequenced for a study of persistence of HIV-infected CD4 T cells. Comment on this clone: The antigen remains undetermined.

The immunoSEQ assay was version 4, run in survey mode. Template was genomic DNA at around 10 ng/uL, with up to 1 ug used per sample. Here immunoSEQ multiplex PCR was the method, and the copy in TCRdb shows in-frame clones only, minus some. The data contain 40,000 to 45,000 clones, more than 70% of them singletons. Cells were stimulated nonspecifically with anti-CD3/anti-CD28 magnetic beads. Sorting selected CD4+ T cells upregulating both CD40 ligand and CD69. Suppressive ART was started during chronic HIV-1 infection in these adults. Inclusion required CMV-positive serology and CD4+ counts above 400 cells/uL. A roughly 20-hour stimulation of CD8-depleted PBMCs used anti-CD28/CD49d costimulation, CD40-blocking antibody and enfuvirtide. This specimen was CD4+ T cells sorted from PBMCs after roughly 20-hour stimulation, taken from a patient who received antiretroviral therapy. The receptor's source is an adult man with HIV who was CMV-seropositive.

The CDR3 is CASSEGLGGGGTGELFF. The CDR3 coding sequence is TGTGCCAGCAGTGAAGGTCTAGGAGGGGGCGGGACCGGGGAGCTGTTTTTT. This chain links TRBV25-1 with TRBJ2-2, with D possibly being TRBD1 (7 bases). Germline assignment: CDR1 MGHDK and CDR2 SYGVNS. V was clipped by 2 bases and J by 5 bases, with 18 bases between them. CDR3 size: 17 residues.